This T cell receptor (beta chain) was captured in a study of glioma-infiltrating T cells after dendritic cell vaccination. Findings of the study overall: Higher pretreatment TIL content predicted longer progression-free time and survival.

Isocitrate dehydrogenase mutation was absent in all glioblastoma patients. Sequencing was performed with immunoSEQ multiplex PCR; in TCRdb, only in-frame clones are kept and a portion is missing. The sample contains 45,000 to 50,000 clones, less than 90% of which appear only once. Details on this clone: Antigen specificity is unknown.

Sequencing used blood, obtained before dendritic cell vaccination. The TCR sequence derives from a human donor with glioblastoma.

The CDR3 is CASSDRNTEAFF. The CDR3 nucleotides read TGTGCCAGCAGTGACAGAAACACTGAAGCTTTCTTT. V is TRBV2 and J is TRBJ1-1; no definite D call. The ends were cut back, 3 bases at V and 2 bases at J, with 4 bases in the middle. The CDR3 has 12 residues. Germline V CDR1 and CDR2: SNHLY, FYNNEI.